This TCR beta chain is from a study of blood T cell repertoires in COVID-19. The CDR3 extends over 15 amino acids. Germline CDR1 reads MGHRA; CDR2 reads YSYEKL. The V gene lost 1 base and the J gene lost 2 bases, with 11 bases spanning the gap. Only in-frame clones appear in the TCRdb table, and some are missing; sequencing was by immunoSEQ multiplex PCR. Of around 77,000 clones listed, under 90% were seen once; the top ten hold approximately 11%. The receptor comes from a man in his 70s with active or convalescent COVID-19. The J gene is TRBJ2-5, the V gene TRBV4-1; D is perhaps TRBD1 (7 bases). Sequencing was done on a sample of peripheral blood. DNA for the CDR3: TGCGCCAGCAGCCAAGGGGCGGGACAGCAAGAGACCCAGTACTTC. Its translation is CASSQGAGQQETQYF.